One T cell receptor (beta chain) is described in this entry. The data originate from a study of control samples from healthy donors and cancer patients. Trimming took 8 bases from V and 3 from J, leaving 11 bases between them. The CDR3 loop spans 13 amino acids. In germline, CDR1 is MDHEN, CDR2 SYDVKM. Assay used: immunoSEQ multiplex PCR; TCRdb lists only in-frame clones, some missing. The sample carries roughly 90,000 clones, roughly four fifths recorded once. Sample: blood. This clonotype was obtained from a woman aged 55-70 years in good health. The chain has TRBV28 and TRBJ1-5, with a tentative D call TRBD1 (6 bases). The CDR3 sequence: CASGTGYNQPQHF. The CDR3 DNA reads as TGTGCCAGCGGAACAGGGTACAATCAGCCCCAGCATTTT.